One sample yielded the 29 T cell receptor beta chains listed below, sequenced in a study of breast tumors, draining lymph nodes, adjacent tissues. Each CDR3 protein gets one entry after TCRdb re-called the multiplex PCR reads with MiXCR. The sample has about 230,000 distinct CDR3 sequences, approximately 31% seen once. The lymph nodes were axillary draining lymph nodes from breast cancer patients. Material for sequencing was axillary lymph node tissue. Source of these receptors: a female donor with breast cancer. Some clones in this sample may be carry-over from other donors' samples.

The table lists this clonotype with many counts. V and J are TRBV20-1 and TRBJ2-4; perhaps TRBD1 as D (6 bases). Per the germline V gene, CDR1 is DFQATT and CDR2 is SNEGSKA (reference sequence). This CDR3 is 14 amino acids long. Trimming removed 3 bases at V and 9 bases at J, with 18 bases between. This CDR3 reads CSARGNRVLGIQYF. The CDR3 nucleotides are TGCAGTGCTAGGGGAAACAGGGTCCTTGGCATTCAGTACTTC.

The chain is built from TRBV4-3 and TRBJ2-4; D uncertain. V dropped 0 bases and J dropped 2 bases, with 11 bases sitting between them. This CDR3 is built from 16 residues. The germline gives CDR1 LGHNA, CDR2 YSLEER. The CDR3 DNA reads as TGCGCCAGCAGCCAAGAGGTCGTCAAATCCAAAAACATTCAGTACTTC. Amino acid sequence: CASSQEVVKSKNIQYF.

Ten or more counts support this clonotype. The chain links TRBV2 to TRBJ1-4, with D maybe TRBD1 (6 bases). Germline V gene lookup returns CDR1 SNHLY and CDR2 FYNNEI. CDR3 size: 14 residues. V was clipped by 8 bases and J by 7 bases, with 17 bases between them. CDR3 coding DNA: TGTGCCAGCTCCGTAGGGGGGCGGGTTGAAAAACTGTTTTTT. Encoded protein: CASSVGGRVEKLFF.

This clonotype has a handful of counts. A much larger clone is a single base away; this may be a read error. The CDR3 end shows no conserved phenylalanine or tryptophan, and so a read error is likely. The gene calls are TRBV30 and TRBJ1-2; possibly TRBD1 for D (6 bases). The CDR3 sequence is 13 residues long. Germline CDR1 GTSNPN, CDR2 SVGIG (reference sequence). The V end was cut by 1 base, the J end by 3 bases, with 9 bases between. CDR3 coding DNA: TGTGCCTGGAGTGACAGGGTTTACTATGGCTACACCCTC. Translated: CAWSDRVYYGYTL.

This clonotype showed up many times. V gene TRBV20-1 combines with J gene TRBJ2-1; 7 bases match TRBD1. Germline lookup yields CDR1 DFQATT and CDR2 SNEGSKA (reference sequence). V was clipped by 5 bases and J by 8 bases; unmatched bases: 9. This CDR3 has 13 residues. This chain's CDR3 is CSASPRQGYEQFF. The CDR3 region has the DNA TGCAGTGCTTCCCCGCGACAGGGCTATGAGCAGTTCTTC.

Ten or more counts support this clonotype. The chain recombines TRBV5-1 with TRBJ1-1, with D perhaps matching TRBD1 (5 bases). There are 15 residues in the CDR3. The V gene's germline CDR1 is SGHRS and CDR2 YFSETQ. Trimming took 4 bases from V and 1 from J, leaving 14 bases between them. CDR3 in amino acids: CASSPFSGGNTEAFF. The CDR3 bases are TGCGCCAGCAGCCCTTTCAGCGGGGGGAACACTGAAGCTTTCTTT.

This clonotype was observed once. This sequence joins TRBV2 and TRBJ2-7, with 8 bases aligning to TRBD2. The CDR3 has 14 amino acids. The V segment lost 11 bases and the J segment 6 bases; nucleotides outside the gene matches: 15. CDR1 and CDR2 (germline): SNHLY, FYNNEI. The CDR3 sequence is CASGGGGPVTEQYF. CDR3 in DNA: TGTGCCTCGGGGGGGGGAGGGCCGGTCACCGAGCAGTACTTC.

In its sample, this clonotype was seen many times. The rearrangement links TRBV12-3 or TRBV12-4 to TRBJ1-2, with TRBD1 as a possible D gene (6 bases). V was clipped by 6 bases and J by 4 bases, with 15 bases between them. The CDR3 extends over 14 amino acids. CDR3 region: CASSEKGHFYGYTF. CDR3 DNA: TGTGCCAGCAGCGAAAAGGGACACTTCTATGGCTACACCTTC.

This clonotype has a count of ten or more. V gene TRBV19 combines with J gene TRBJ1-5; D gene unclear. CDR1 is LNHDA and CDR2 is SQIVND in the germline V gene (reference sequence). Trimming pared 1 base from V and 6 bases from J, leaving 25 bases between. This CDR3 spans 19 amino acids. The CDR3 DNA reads TGTGCCAGTAGTATAGTCGCCCGACCTCCCAGTGTTGGTGGTCAGCCCCAGCATTTT. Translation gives CASSIVARPPSVGGQPQHF.

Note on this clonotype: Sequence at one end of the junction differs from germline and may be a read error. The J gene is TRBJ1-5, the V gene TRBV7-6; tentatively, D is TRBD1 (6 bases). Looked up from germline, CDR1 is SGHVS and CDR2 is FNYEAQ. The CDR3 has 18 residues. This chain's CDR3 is CASSFGYGARGYNEPQHF. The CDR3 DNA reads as TGTGCCAGCAGCTTTGGGTACGGGGCCAGGGGCTACAATGAGCCCCAGCATTTT.

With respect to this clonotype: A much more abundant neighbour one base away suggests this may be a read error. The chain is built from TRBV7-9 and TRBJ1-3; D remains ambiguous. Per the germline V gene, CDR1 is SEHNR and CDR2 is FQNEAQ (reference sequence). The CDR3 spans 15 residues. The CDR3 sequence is CASSLVSQIGNTIHF. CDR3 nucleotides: TGTGCCAGCAGCTTAGTTTCGCAGATTGGAAACACCATACATTTT. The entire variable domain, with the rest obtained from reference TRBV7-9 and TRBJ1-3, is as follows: DTGVSQNPRHKITKRGQNVTFRCDPISEHNRLYWYRQTLGQGPEFLTYFQNEAQLEKSRLLSDRFSAERPKGSFSTLEIQRTEQGDSAMYLCASSLVSQIGNTIHFGEGSWLTVV.

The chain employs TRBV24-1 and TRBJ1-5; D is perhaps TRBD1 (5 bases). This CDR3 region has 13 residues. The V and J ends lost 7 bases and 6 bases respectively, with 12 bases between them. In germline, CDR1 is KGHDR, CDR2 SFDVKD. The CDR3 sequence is CATRIGTSQPQHF. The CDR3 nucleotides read TGTGCCACCAGGATAGGGACCTCTCAGCCCCAGCATTTT.

The CDR3 coding sequence is TGTGCCAGCAGCACCCGGGGGAGTGAAAAACTGTTTTTT. It is translated as CASSTRGSEKLFF. The chain carries TRBV7-6 and TRBJ1-4, with D possibly matching TRBD1 (5 bases). The CDR3 length is 13 residues. Germline V lookup: CDR1 SGHVS, CDR2 FNYEAQ. V shed 5 bases and J shed 7 bases, with 11 bases lying between them.

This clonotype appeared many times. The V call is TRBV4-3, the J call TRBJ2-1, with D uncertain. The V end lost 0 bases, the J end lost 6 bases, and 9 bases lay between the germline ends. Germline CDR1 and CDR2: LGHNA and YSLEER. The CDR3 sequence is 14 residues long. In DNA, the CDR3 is TGCGCCAGCAGCCAAGATCTTGGCCCCAATGAGCAGTTCTTC. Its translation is CASSQDLGPNEQFF.

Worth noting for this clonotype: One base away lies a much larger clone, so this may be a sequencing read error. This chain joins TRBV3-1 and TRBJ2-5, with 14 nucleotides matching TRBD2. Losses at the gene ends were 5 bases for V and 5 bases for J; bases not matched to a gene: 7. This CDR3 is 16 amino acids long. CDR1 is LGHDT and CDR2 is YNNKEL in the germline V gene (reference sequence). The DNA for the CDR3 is TGTGCCAGCAGCAACGGACTAGCGGGAGGTGGTGAGACCCAGTACTTC. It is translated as CASSNGLAGGGETQYF.

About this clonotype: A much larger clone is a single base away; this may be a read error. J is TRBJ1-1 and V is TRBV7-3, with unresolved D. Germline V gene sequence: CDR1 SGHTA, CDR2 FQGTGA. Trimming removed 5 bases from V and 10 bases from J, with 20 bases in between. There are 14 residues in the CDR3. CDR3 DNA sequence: TGTGCCAGCAGCCCTCCCGAGACAACACATCCAGCTTTCTTT. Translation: CASSPPETTHPAFF.

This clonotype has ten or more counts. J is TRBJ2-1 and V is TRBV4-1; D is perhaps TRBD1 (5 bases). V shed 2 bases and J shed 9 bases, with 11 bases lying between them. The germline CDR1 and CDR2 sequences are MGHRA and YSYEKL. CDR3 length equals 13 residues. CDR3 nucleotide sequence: TGCGCCAGCAGCCAACCACCCACAGGTGAGCAGTTCTTC. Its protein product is CASSQPPTGEQFF.

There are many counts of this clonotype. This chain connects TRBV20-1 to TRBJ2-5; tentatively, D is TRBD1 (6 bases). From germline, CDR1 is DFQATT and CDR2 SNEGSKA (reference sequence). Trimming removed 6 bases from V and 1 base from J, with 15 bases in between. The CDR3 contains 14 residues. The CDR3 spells CSAPQGLSQETQYF. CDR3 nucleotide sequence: TGCAGTGCACCTCAGGGGCTATCCCAAGAGACCCAGTACTTC.

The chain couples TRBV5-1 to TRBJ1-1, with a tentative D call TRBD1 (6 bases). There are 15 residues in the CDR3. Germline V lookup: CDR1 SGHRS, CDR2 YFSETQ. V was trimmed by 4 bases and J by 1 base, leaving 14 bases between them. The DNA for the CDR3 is TGCGCCAGCAGCCTGGGGGACATGGGGAACACTGAAGCTTTCTTT. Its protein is CASSLGDMGNTEAFF. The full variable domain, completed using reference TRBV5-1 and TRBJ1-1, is KAGVTQTPRYLIKTRGQQVTLSCSPISGHRSVSWYQQTPGQGLQFLFEYFSETQRNKGNFPGRFSGRQFSNSRSEMNVSTLELGDSALYLCASSLGDMGNTEAFFGQGTRLTVV.

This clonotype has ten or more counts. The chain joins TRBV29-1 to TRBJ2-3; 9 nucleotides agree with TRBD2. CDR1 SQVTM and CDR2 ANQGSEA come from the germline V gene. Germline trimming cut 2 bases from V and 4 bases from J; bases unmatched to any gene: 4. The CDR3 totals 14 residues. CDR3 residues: CSVERSGRPDTQYF. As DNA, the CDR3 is TGCAGCGTTGAAAGGAGCGGGAGGCCAGATACGCAGTATTTT.

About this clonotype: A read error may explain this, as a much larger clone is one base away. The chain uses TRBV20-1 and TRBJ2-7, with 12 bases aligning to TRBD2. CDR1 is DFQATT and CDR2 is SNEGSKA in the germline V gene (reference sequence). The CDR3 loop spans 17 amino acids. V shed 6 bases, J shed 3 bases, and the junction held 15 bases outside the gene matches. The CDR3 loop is CSAPRGTSGSANYEQYF. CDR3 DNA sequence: TGCAGTGCCCCAAGGGGGACTAGCGGGTCAGCGAACTACGAGCAGTACTTC.

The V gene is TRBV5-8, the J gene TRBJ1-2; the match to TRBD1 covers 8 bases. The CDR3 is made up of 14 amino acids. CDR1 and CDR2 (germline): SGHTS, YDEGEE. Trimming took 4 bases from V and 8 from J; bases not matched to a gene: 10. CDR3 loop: CASSRGQAVGGYTF. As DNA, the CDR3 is TGTGCCAGCAGCCGGGGACAGGCTGTGGGAGGCTACACCTTC.

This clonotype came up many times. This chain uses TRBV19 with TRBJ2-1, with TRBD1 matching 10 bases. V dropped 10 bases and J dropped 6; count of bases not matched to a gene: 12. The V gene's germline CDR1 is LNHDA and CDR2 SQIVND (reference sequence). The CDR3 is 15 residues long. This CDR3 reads CAIRDTGTGANEQFF. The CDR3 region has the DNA TGTGCCATCCGGGATACCGGGACAGGGGCCAATGAGCAGTTCTTC.

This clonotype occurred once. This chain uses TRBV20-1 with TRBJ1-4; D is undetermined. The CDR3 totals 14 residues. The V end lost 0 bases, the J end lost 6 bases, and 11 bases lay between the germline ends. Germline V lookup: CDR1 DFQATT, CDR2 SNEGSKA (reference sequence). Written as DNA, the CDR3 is TGCAGTGCTAGAGATCAGATGGACGATGAAAAACTGTTTTTT. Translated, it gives CSARDQMDDEKLFF.

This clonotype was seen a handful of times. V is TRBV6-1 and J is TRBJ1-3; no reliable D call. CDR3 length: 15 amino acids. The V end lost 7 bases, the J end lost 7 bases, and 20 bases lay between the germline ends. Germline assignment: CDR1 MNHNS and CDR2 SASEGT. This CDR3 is CASNLGTNILNTIYF. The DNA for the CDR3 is TGTGCCAGCAATTTGGGCACCAACATTCTCAACACCATATATTTT.

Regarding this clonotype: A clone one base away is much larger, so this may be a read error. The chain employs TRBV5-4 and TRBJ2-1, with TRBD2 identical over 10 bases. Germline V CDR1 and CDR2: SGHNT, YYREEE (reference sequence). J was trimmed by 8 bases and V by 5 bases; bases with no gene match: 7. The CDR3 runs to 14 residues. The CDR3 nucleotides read TGTGCCAGCAGGTCTAGCGGGAGTGACTATGAGCAGTTCTTC. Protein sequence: CASRSSGSDYEQFF.

The CDR3 sequence: CASSPTGGGGTESNQPQHF. CDR3 DNA sequence: TGTGCCAGTAGTCCGACAGGGGGGGGTGGCACAGAGAGCAATCAGCCCCAGCATTTT. This chain joins TRBV19 and TRBJ1-5, with 9 bases that match TRBD1. Unmatched junction bases numbered 15, after V lost 5 bases and J lost 1 base. CDR1 is LNHDA and CDR2 is SQIVND in the germline V gene (reference sequence). The CDR3 covers 19 residues.

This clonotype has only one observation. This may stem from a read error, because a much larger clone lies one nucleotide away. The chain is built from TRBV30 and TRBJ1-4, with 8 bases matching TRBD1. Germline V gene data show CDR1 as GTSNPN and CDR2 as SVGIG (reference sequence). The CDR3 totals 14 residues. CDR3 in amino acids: CAWSRGRWNEKLSF. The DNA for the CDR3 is TGTGCCTGGAGCAGGGGGCGATGGAATGAAAAACTGTCTTTT.

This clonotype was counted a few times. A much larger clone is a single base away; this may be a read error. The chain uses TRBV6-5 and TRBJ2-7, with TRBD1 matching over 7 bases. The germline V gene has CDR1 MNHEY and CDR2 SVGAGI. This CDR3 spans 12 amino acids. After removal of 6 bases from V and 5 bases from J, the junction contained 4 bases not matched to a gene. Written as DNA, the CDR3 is TGTGCCAGCAGCCCCACAGGGGACGAGCAGTACTTC. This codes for CASSPTGDEQYF.